Listed below are T cell receptor beta chains from one sample, sequenced in a study of T cell responses to AZD1222 COVID-19 vaccine. Sequencing was performed with immunoSEQ multiplex PCR; in TCRdb, only in-frame clones are kept and a portion is missing. This repertoire shows fewer than 300,000 clones, approximately 93% found once; its top ten account for around 0.57%. The sequences come from peripheral blood, collected on day 0 of AZD1222 vaccination. The receptors here all came from an adult in good health. The CDR3 runs from the conserved cysteine through the conserved F or W.

cdr3_length v_call cdr3_aa
13 TRBV27 CASSPAGPGELFF
15 TRBV29-1 CSVAGQGGKETEAFF
13 TRBV28 CASSLGSLNGYTF
15 TRBV6-4 CASSDGAESYNEQFF
13 TRBV19 CASTPGTSYEQYF
16 TRBV7-2 CASSLQGIQTSYEQYF
14 TRBV5-1 CASCRVVNTGELFF
19 TRBV15 CATSRSGLAGRGSYNEQFF
14 TRBV6-5 CASSIRGQGYEQYF
16 TRBV5-5 CASSLGPDPGTYEQYF
14 TRBV9 CASSVVGNTDTQYF
14 TRBV28 CASSYGTGNSPLHF
15 TRBV19 CASSPSPAGGYGYTF
17 TRBV30 CAWSADRTGVSNQPQHF
13 TRBV7-9 CASSWTQGTEAFF
15 TRBV3-1/TRBV3-2 CASSRDRGSSDTQYF
13 TRBV7-3 CASSLSPAGEQYF
13 TRBV30 CAWSSRGFLEQYF
14 TRBV5-1 CASSWGQGAGGYTF
16 TRBV4-1 CASSQVLTGGRGTQYF
16 TRBV10-1 CASSERTGGARTEAFF
13 TRBV29-1 CSVERTVYNEQFF
16 TRBV24-1 CATSDATLAGGETQYF
15 TRBV13 CASSADRDSPYEQYF
13 TRBV28 CASRDSSTDTQYF
14 TRBV5-1 CASTPVRGAHEQYF
14 TRBV9 CASSPRGLADEQFF
13 TRBV9 CASSNGGGYEQYF
12 TRBV4-1 CASSPRANEQFF
14 TRBV27 CASSFQGSSYEQYF
15 TRBV19 CASNRDRGLNTEAFF
15 TRBV7-9 CASSHRSSLYYEQYF
19 TRBV27 CASSLKGPGTLGTNEKLFF
15 TRBV7-9 CASSTWTGETDGYTF
13 TRBV7-6 CASSPLASYEQYF
16 TRBV28 CASSLAGTEANYGYTF
14 TRBV7-9 CASSFGDIHGELFF
12 TRBV5-5 CASSFVAYEQYF
13 TRBV3-1/TRBV3-2 CASSQLGKGELFF
14 TRBV5-6 CASSSGTNSYEQYF
14 TRBV28 CASSLAGGNNEQFF
14 TRBV11-2 CASSLEAKNQPQHF
15 TRBV3-1/TRBV3-2 CASSQLGTGNSPLHF
14 TRBV5-1 CASSQQGWDTEAFF
16 TRBV10-3 CAISESKGGTNYGYTF
15 TRBV12-5 CASAYREAKQETQYF
12 TRBV7-2 CASSLVMDTYFF
13 TRBV7-8 CASSIDRDQPQHF
12 TRBV28 CASPGRGETQYF
14 TRBV29-1 CSVEKRSMHEKLFF
13 TRBV9 CASSVAVHTEAFF
20 TRBV28 CASSYVGLAVYRHSTDTQYF
15 TRBV28 CASSGQGEPSGGYTF
13 TRBV4-2 CASSQDQTGGYTF
13 TRBV14 CASSQLNTGELFF